The next 21 T cell receptor beta chains were all read from a single sample in a study of T cells expressing NK-cell markers. TCRdb reworked the 5' RACE reads into one entry per CDR3 protein, no DNA. The table lists 500,000 or so distinct CDR3 sequences, with approximately 3.5% in the top ten. The source material was blood T cells: a sorted CD56 or NKG2C T cell subset, CD4+ or CD8+ T cells, or bulk PBMC T cells (not recorded which). These receptors originate from a young man in good health.

The V call is TRBV20-1, the J call TRBJ2-4; checking the TCRdb D call of TRBD2 is not possible without DNA. The CDR3 runs to 12 residues. In germline, CDR1 is DFQATT, CDR2 SNEGSKA (reference sequence). CDR3 residues: CSARREVDIQYF.

The chain uses TRBV7-6 and TRBJ1-6. Germline V gene sequence: CDR1 SGHVS, CDR2 FNYEAQ. This CDR3 spans 13 amino acids. CDR3 amino acids: CASSLGSDWALHF.

V is TRBV29-1 and J is TRBJ2-5; TCRdb indicates TRBD1, and absent DNA this call remains unverified. This CDR3 has 13 residues. The germline CDR1 and CDR2 sequences are SQVTM and ANQGSEA. The CDR3 is CSARDGKKETQYF. The full variable domain, rest sourced from reference TRBV29-1 and TRBJ2-5, is SAVISQKPSRDICQRGTSLTIQCQVDSQVTMMFWYRQQPGQSLTLIATANQGSEATYESGFVIDKFPISRPNLTFSTLTVSNMSPEDSSIYLCSARDGKKETQYFGPGTRLLVL.

This chain links TRBV6-5 with TRBJ2-1; TCRdb's assignment of TRBD1 cannot be checked, as there is no DNA. Per germline, CDR1 MNHEY and CDR2 SVGAGI. The CDR3 is made up of 14 amino acids. CDR3 loop: CASSRDRARDEQFF.

The chain uses TRBV5-6 and TRBJ1-5; the TCRdb D gene call, TRBD1, has no DNA to confirm it. There are 14 residues in the CDR3. CDR1 SGHDT and CDR2 YYEEEE come from the germline V gene. CDR3 region: CASSLSGSRGPQHF.

The chain is built from TRBV12-3 or TRBV12-4 and TRBJ2-2. This CDR3 has 13 amino acids. CDR3 amino acids: CASLKTRVGELFF.

The CDR3 spells CASSSRVSNEQFF. The chain recombines TRBV28 with TRBJ2-1; TCRdb outputs TRBD2, but without DNA this stays unchecked. Looked up from germline, CDR1 is MDHEN and CDR2 is SYDVKM. The CDR3 consists of 13 residues.

This CDR3 reads CAISDGGSGSSEQYF. The chain is built from TRBV10-3 and TRBJ2-7; lacking DNA, the TRBD2 call made by TCRdb goes unchecked. CDR3 size: 15 residues. The germline V gene has CDR1 ENHRY and CDR2 SYGVKD.

This rearrangement joins TRBV7-9 to TRBJ2-5; TCRdb lists TRBD1, though no DNA is available to test this call. CDR1 SEHNR and CDR2 FQNEAQ come from the germline V gene (reference sequence). This CDR3 spans 13 amino acids. The CDR3 sequence is CASQTGGRETQYF.

The CDR3 protein is CASSSHKRDGETQYF. The J gene is TRBJ2-5, the V gene TRBV28; TCRdb reports TRBD2, a call that lacks DNA to check it against. Looked up from germline, CDR1 is MDHEN and CDR2 is SYDVKM. This CDR3 region has 15 residues. The full variable domain, its missing parts supplied by reference TRBV28 and TRBJ2-5, is DVKVTQSSRYLVKRTGEKVFLECVQDMDHENMFWYRQDPGLGLRLIYFSYDVKMKEKGDIPEGYSVSREKKERFSLILESASTNQTSMYLCASSSHKRDGETQYFGPGTRLLVL.

The chain recombines TRBV4-3 with TRBJ1-3; TCRdb reports TRBD1, a call that lacks DNA to check it against. CDR1 and CDR2 (germline): LGHNA, YSLEER. The CDR3 is made up of 14 amino acids. Here the CDR3 reads CASSQEGAGNTIYF.

The gene calls are TRBV27 and TRBJ1-2; the TCRdb call, TRBD1, lacks DNA for checking. The CDR3 runs to 16 residues. Germline V lookup: CDR1 MNHEY, CDR2 SMNVEV (reference sequence). CDR3 protein: CASSLSPTGTNYGYTF.

The chain links TRBV20-1 to TRBJ1-2; TCRdb returns TRBD1, unconfirmable since there is no DNA. CDR1 is DFQATT and CDR2 is SNEGSKA in the germline V gene (reference sequence). There are 12 residues in the CDR3. The CDR3: CSARSGGSGYTF.

The rearrangement uses TRBV20-1 and TRBJ2-1; TCRdb indicates TRBD1, and absent DNA this call remains unverified. Germline V gene sequence: CDR1 DFQATT, CDR2 SNEGSKA (reference sequence). The CDR3 has 20 amino acids. CDR3 residues: CSARTPKIRTGQSSYNEQFF.

The J gene is TRBJ1-3, the V gene TRBV5-1; TCRdb reports TRBD1, a call that lacks DNA to check it against. This CDR3 region has 15 residues. Germline CDR1 and CDR2: SGHRS and YFSETQ. The CDR3 region is CASSGAGDSGNTIYF.

The chain couples TRBV3-1 to TRBJ2-3; no DNA is available, so the TRBD2 call from TCRdb remains unchecked. The germline V gene encodes CDR1 LGHDT and CDR2 YNNKEL (reference sequence). The CDR3 is made up of 16 amino acids. CDR3 sequence: CASSQGEGRISDTQYF.

The V gene is TRBV30, the J gene TRBJ2-3; TCRdb returns TRBD2, unconfirmable since there is no DNA. CDR1 GTSNPN and CDR2 SVGIG come from the germline V gene (reference sequence). The CDR3 totals 15 residues. The CDR3 reads CAWRYPSGYTDTQYF. The full variable domain, its missing parts supplied by reference TRBV30 and TRBJ2-3, is SQTIHQWPATLVQPVGSPLSLECTVEGTSNPNLYWYRQAAGRGLQLLFYSVGIGQISSEVPQNLSASRPQDRQFILSSKKLLLSDSGFYLCAWRYPSGYTDTQYFGPGTRLTVL.

This chain joins TRBV12-3 or TRBV12-4 and TRBJ2-7; absent DNA, TCRdb's TRBD1 call cannot be checked. There are 14 residues in the CDR3. The CDR3 is CASSWTAQSYEQYF.

The rearrangement joins TRBV29-1 to TRBJ1-1. The CDR3 consists of 13 residues. Germline V gene data show CDR1 as SQVTM and CDR2 as ANQGSEA. The CDR3 region is CSVERHAAPEAFF.

V gene TRBV5-1 combines with J gene TRBJ2-5. This CDR3 contains 16 residues. Germline V gene data show CDR1 as SGHRS and CDR2 as YFSETQ. The CDR3 region is CASSLERSAIQETQYF. The entire variable domain, with the rest obtained from reference TRBV5-1 and TRBJ2-5, is as follows: KAGVTQTPRYLIKTRGQQVTLSCSPISGHRSVSWYQQTPGQGLQFLFEYFSETQRNKGNFPGRFSGRQFSNSRSEMNVSTLELGDSALYLCASSLERSAIQETQYFGPGTRLLVL.

V usage is TRBV6-2 or TRBV6-3 and J usage is TRBJ1-2; the D call from TCRdb, TRBD1, cannot be confirmed without DNA. CDR3 length: 12 residues. Germline CDR1 is MNHEY and CDR2 is SVGEGT. This chain's CDR3 is CASQGTNYGYTF.